This record covers a single TCR beta chain. The antigen remains unidentified. The data were taken from a study of graft-versus-host responses after intestinal transplantation. Study details: Isolated intestinal, liver-intestinal, or multivisceral transplants were what recipients had.

The CDR3 runs 13 residues. Trimming took off 8 bases at V and 6 bases at J, with 15 bases between the two ends. CDR1 is MNHEY, CDR2 SMNVEV, per germline (reference sequence). Generated by immunoSEQ multiplex PCR, the TCRdb table keeps only in-frame clones and is missing some. The sample contains approximately 63,000 clones, 94% of which appear only once. Study-wide findings and caveats: Early post-transplant declines in HvG were associated with peak levels of circulating GvH clones. Graft-donor T cell macrochimerism in patients accompanied high graft-versus-host to host-versus-graft clonal ratios in allografts. The authors found GvH clones in recipient marrow, some appearing first in ileum or blood.

This specimen consisted of unstimulated CD4+ T cells sorted from spleen or lymph node cells, obtained before transplant. The clonotype comes from a human donor who was the organ donor for an intestinal transplant. The genes are TRBV27 and TRBJ2-3; TRBD2 might be the D (7 bases). CDR3 coding DNA: TGTGCCAGCCGTGCGGGGGCAGGGGATACGCAGTATTTT. Translated, it gives CASRAGAGDTQYF.